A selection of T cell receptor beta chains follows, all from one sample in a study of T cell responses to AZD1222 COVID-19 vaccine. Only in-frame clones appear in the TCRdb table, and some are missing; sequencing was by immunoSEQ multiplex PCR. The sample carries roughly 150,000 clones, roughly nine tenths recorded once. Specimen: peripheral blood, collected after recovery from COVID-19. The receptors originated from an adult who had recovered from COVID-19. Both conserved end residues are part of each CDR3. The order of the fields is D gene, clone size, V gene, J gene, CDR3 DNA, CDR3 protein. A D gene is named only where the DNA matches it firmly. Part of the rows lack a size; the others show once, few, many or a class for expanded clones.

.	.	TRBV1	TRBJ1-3	TGCACCAGCAGCCCAAGAGGTATAGGTCGTGAGGACTCGGACACCATATATTTT	CTSSPRGIGREDSDTIYF
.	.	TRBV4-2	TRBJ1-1	TGTGCCAGCAGCCAAGACAGGGGGAACACTGAAGCTTTCTTT	CASSQDRGNTEAFF
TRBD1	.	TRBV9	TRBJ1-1	TGTGCCAGCAGCGTAGTAGGGACAGGGTTCGTCACTGAAGCTTTCTTT	CASSVVGTGFVTEAFF
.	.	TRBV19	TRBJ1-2	TGTGCCAGTAGTGCCGGGACGGGGGGCTACACCTTC	CASSAGTGGYTF
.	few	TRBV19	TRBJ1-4	TGTGCCAGTAACACCGGGACACATAATGAAAAACTGTTTTTT	CASNTGTHNEKLFF
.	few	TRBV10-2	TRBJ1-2	TGCGCCAGCAGTGAGTCAGGGAACTATGGCTACACCTTC	CASSESGNYGYTF
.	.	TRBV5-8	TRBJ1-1	TGTGCCAGCAGCTTAGATACTCGACAGCTTGAAGCTTTCTTT	CASSLDTRQLEAFF
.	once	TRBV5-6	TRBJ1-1	TGTGCCAGCAGCTTGGGAGGGGACTTGGCTTTCTTT	CASSLGGDLAFF
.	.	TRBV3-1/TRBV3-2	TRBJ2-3	TGTGCCAGCAGCCAAGATCAGGATACGCAGTATTTT	CASSQDQDTQYF
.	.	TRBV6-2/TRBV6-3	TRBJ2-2	TGTGCCAGCAGTTCTAACACCGGGGAGCTGTTTTTT	CASSSNTGELFF
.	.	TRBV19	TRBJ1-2	TGTGCCAGTAGTCTTCTGGTTGGTGCGGCAGTCTATGGCTACACCTTC	CASSLLVGAAVYGYTF
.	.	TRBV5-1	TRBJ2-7	TGCGCCAGCCAGGACTCACGACAGTCCTACGAGCAGTACTTC	CASQDSRQSYEQYF
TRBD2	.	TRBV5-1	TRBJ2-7	TGCGCCAGCAGCGCAGGACTAGCGGGGGGCGGATACGAGCAGTACTTC	CASSAGLAGGGYEQYF
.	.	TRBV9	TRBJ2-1	TGTGCCAGCAGCGTAGGTGCCGCAGGATCCTACAATGAGCAGTTCTTC	CASSVGAAGSYNEQFF
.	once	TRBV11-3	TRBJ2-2	TGTGCCAGCAGCTTAGGGGCACGGCCCGCCGGGGAGCTGTTTTTT	CASSLGARPAGELFF
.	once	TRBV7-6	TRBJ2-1	TGTGCCAGCAGCAACGGACAGAACAATGAGCAGTTCTTC	CASSNGQNNEQFF
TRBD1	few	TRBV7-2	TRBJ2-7	TGTGCCAGCAGCTTAGCGGGACAGGGGTTTTACGAGCAGTACTTC	CASSLAGQGFYEQYF
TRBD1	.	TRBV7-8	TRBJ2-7	TGTGCCAGCAACTGGGGACAGGGTTCCCCCTACGAGCAGTACTTC	CASNWGQGSPYEQYF
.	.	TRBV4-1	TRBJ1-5	TGCGCCAGCAGCCAAGAAGGGGGGGGCAGGCAGCCCCAGCATTTT	CASSQEGGGRQPQHF
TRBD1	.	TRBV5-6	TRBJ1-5	TGTGCCAGCAGCTTGGGGACAGGGTTTGATCAGCCCCAGCATTTT	CASSLGTGFDQPQHF
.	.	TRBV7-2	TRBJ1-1	TGTGCCAGCAGCGTACAGTCGCTGAACACTGAAGCTTTCTTT	CASSVQSLNTEAFF
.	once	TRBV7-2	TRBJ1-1	TGTGCCAGCACCCCGGAACAGGGAAGTACTGAAGCTTTCTTT	CASTPEQGSTEAFF
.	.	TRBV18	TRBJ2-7	TGTGCCAGCTCGTTGGGCCTTTACGAGCAGTACTTC	CASSLGLYEQYF
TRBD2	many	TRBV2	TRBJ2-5	TGTGCCAGCGAGGGACTAGCACGGGGGGTTCCTCAAGAGACCCAGTACTTC	CASEGLARGVPQETQYF
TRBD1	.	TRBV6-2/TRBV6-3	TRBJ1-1	TGTGCCAGCAGTTACCCCGGGACAGGGGGTAGCAACACTGAAGCTTTCTTT	CASSYPGTGGSNTEAFF
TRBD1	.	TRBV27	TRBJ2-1	TGTGCCAGCAGTCTTGGGACAGGCTCCTACAATGAGCAGTTCTTC	CASSLGTGSYNEQFF
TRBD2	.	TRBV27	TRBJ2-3	TGTGCCAGCAGGGTCTCCCCTAGCGGGAGGCCAGATACGCAGTATTTT	CASRVSPSGRPDTQYF
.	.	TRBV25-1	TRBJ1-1	TGTGCCAGCAGGCCCGATAGAGGAGGAGCTTTCTTT	CASRPDRGGAFF
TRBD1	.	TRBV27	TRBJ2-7	TGTGCCAGCAGTCAGGACAGGTTCTCCTACGAGCAGTACTTC	CASSQDRFSYEQYF
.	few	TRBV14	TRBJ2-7	TGTGCCAGCAGCCAAGAAAACGGCTTCTACGAGCAGTACTTC	CASSQENGFYEQYF
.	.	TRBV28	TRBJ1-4	TGTGCCAGCAGTCAACAGGACGGTGGAGAAAAACTGTTTTTT	CASSQQDGGEKLFF
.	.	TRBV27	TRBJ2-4	TGTGCCAGCAGTTCCATTCAGGGGAAAAACATTCAGTACTTC	CASSSIQGKNIQYF
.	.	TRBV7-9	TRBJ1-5	TGTGCCAGCAGCCCCCATTCGACAGGCTATAGCAATCAGCCCCAGCATTTT	CASSPHSTGYSNQPQHF
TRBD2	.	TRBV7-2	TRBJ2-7	TGTGCCAGCAGGGGACTAGCGGGGGCCTACGAGCAGTACTTC	CASRGLAGAYEQYF
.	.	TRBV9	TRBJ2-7	TGTGCCAGCAGCGTAGGGACAGACACCTCCTACGAGCAGTACTTC	CASSVGTDTSYEQYF
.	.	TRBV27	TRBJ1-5	TGTGCCAGCAGTTTAGTTGGTTTTAGCAATCAGCCCCAGCATTTT	CASSLVGFSNQPQHF
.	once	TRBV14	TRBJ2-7	TGTGCCAGCAGCCACGAAGGATTCTCCTACGAGCAGTACTTC	CASSHEGFSYEQYF
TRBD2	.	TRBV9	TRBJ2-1	TGTGCCAGCAGCGTAGATCCTAGCGGGGGGAGGAATGAGCAGTTCTTC	CASSVDPSGGRNEQFF
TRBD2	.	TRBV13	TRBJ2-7	TGTGCCAGCCGAAAGCGGGAGCCACCCTACGAGCAGTACTTC	CASRKREPPYEQYF
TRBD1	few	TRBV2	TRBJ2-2	TGTGCCAGCAAACGGACAGGGGGAGCCGGGGAGCTGTTTTTT	CASKRTGGAGELFF
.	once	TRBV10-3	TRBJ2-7	TGTGCCATCAGTGAGTCCGTGGGAGTCACCTACGAGCAGTACTTC	CAISESVGVTYEQYF
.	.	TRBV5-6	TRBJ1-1	TGTGCCAGCAGCTTGGGCGGAAAGAACACTGAAGCTTTCTTT	CASSLGGKNTEAFF
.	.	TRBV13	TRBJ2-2	TGTGCCAGCAGCTTAGACACCGGGGAGCTGTTTTTT	CASSLDTGELFF
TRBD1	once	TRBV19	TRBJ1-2	TGTGCCAGTAGTATATCCCTCGGGGACAGTTCTCCCTACACCTTC	CASSISLGDSSPYTF
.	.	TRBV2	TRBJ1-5	TGTGCCAGCACCTTTGGGGGAAATAGCAATCAGCCCCAGCATTTT	CASTFGGNSNQPQHF
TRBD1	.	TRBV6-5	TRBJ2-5	TGTGCCAGCAGTCAGGACAGGGTGGGGGAGACCCAGTACTTC	CASSQDRVGETQYF
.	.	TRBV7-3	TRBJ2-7	TGTGCCAGCAGCTTAGGGACAAACTACGAGCAGTACTTC	CASSLGTNYEQYF
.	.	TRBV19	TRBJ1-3	TGTGCCAGTAGTATGTACGGGGAAGGAAACACCATATATTTT	CASSMYGEGNTIYF
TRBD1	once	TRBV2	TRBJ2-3	TGTGCCAGCAGTCCCGGACAGGTTTTCACAGATACGCAGTATTTT	CASSPGQVFTDTQYF
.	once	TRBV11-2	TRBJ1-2	TGTGCCAGCAGCTTAGTGTTGGGCGGGGGGGGACCTCGCGGCTATGGCTACACCTTC	CASSLVLGGGGPRGYGYTF